This T cell receptor (beta chain) was recorded in a study of blood T cell repertoires in COVID-19. Enrollees, roughly 18 to 89 years old, lived in around 23 US areas. All recovered Cohort 3 donors got two negative PCRs, got clearance, or saw symptom resolution. Profiled with immunoSEQ multiplex PCR; TCRdb holds only in-frame clones, not every one. The sample consists of 210,000 or so clones, roughly 85% of them appearing once. Germline loops: CDR1 SGHTA, CDR2 FQGNSA. CDR3 size: 15 residues. V was pared by 6 bases and J by 4 bases, with 6 bases of the junction left unmatched. This sequence joins TRBV7-2 and TRBJ1-5; TRBD1 aligns across 10 bases. The TCR was taken from a young man who had recovered from COVID-19. Material for sequencing was PBMCs or T cells enriched from blood (not recorded which). CDR3 nucleotide sequence: TGTGCCAGCAGGCAGACAGGGGGCGGGAATCAGCCCCAGCATTTT. Its protein product is CASRQTGGGNQPQHF.